A selection of T cell receptor beta chains follows, all from one sample in a study of T-cell memory formation after mild COVID-19. MiXCR, applied by TCRdb to the 5' RACE reads, yields one record per CDR3 protein. Seen here are approximately 250,000 distinct CDR3 sequences, approximately 15% observed once, and the top ten hold under 25%. The sequenced material came from PBMCs or a T cell subset sorted from them (not recorded which). Receptor source: a man aged 18 to 29 who had mild COVID-19 (a few samples of this study predate the infection). Cell type and time point are not known. Both conserved end residues are part of each CDR3. A D gene is named only where the DNA matches it firmly. Size tells how often a clone was seen (once, few, many) or the class of an expanded clone, and some rows leave it out.

CDR3aa,CDR3nt,d_gene,j_gene,v_gene,abundance,len
CASSQAYRAGARTQYF,TGTGCCAGCAGCCAAGCCTACCGGGCAGGGGCTCGGACCCAGTACTTC,.,TRBJ2-5,TRBV3-1,few,16
CASSLGQGNEAFF,TGTGCCAGCAGCTTAGGGCAGGGCAATGAAGCTTTCTTT,.,TRBJ1-1,TRBV7-9,.,13
CSVEDRTGGYYTF,TGCAGCGTTGAAGATAGGACAGGGGGTTACTACACCTTC,TRBD1,TRBJ1-2,TRBV29-1,few,13
CASGIGGRLETQYF,TGTGCCAGCGGGATCGGGGGGCGGCTGGAGACCCAGTACTTC,.,TRBJ2-5,TRBV12-3/TRBV12-4,few,14
CASSPSLFPGTDTQYF,TGTGCCAGCAGCCCATCCTTATTCCCGGGCACAGATACGCAGTATTTT,.,TRBJ2-3,TRBV14,.,16
CASSHLTGVNTEAFF,TGCGCCAGCAGCCACCTAACCGGGGTTAACACTGAAGCTTTCTTT,.,TRBJ1-1,TRBV4-1,.,15
CASSVRSTDTQYF,TGTGCCAGCAGCGTTCGGAGCACAGATACGCAGTATTTT,.,TRBJ2-3,TRBV9,few,13
CASSHPSTGELFF,TGCGCCAGCAGCCATCCCAGCACCGGGGAGCTGTTTTTT,.,TRBJ2-2,TRBV4-3,.,13
CASRGFGNSPLHF,TGTGCCAGCAGGGGGTTTGGCAATTCACCCCTCCACTTT,.,TRBJ1-6,TRBV7-9,few,13
CASSLLAGGPNEQYF,TGTGCCAGCAGCTTACTGGCGGGGGGGCCGAACGAGCAGTACTTC,TRBD2,TRBJ2-7,TRBV7-8,few,15
CASGLVPGREGYGYTF,TGTGCTAGTGGTTTGGTACCCGGCAGGGAGGGCTATGGCTACACCTTC,.,TRBJ1-2,TRBV12-5,.,16
CAVPGDNNQPQHF,TGTGCCGTACCCGGGGACAATAATCAGCCCCAGCATTTT,.,TRBJ1-5,TRBV7-9,few,13
CASSLGLTGEETQYF,TGTGCCAGCAGCTTGGGCTTGACAGGGGAAGAGACCCAGTACTTC,TRBD1,TRBJ2-5,TRBV7-2,.,15
CASSERTTGVEQYF,TGTGCCAGCAGCGAGCGGACGACAGGGGTTGAGCAGTACTTC,TRBD1,TRBJ2-7,TRBV9,.,14
CASSLEGDGQYF,TGTGCCAGCAGTTTAGAAGGGGATGGGCAGTACTTC,.,TRBJ2-7,TRBV12-3/TRBV12-4,.,12
CASSLGQVMNTEAFF,TGCGCCAGCAGCCTCGGACAGGTGATGAACACTGAAGCTTTCTTT,TRBD1,TRBJ1-1,TRBV4-1,many,15
CSARDFTGGSEQYF,TGCAGTGCTAGAGACTTCACAGGGGGTAGTGAGCAGTACTTC,TRBD1,TRBJ2-7,TRBV20-1,few,14
CASSQERRSYEQYF,TGCGCCAGCAGCCAAGAGCGACGATCCTACGAGCAGTACTTC,.,TRBJ2-7,TRBV4-3,few,14
CASSLYGADQPQHF,TGTGCCAGCAGCTTATACGGGGCGGATCAGCCCCAGCATTTT,.,TRBJ1-5,TRBV7-2,many,14